Sequencing of this TCR beta chain was carried out in a study of blood T cell repertoires in COVID-19. Across the whole study: Samples representing acute and convalescent COVID-19 were sourced from the United States, Italy and Spain. PBMCs, B-cell-depleted T cells, or T cells were the source of the cDNA or gDNA that made up the material.

Seattle patient enrollment occurred during active infection, with longitudinal follow-up thereafter. TCRdb's copy holds only in-frame clones and misses some; the assay was immunoSEQ multiplex PCR. Seen here are approximately 97,000 clones, roughly 87% observed once, and the top ten hold 5% to 6.5%. This CDR3 comprises 13 residues. Germline CDR1 is DFQATT and CDR2 is SNEGSKA (reference sequence). V was cut by 3 bases and J by 7 bases, with 10 bases left in between. The sample comprised peripheral blood. The chain links TRBV20-1 to TRBJ1-6, with a weak D call TRBD1 (6 bases). The TCR was taken from a woman aged 45-59 years with COVID-19, enrolled during active disease. In nucleotides, the CDR3 is TGCAGTGCTAGTAGGACAGCGAATTCACCCCTCCACTTT. It codes for CSASRTANSPLHF.